The 8 T cell receptor beta chains presented below share a single source sample, sequenced in a study of graft-versus-host responses after intestinal transplantation. Clones were sequenced by immunoSEQ multiplex PCR, and TCRdb holds only the in-frame ones, with some missing. The sample shows thousands of clones, roughly 31% of them seen only once. Sample: alloreactive CD4+ T cells from a mixed lymphocyte reaction culture, taken before intestinal transplant. The subset denotes: CFSE-low proliferating T cells sorted from roughly six-day pre-transplant mixed lymphocyte reaction (GvH or HvG direction). These receptors all stem from a human patient who received an intestinal transplant.

The V and J genes are TRBV21-1 and TRBJ2-1; the table's TRBD2 call for D was not verified on the DNA. TRBV21-1 is tagged as a pseudogene. This CDR3 is built from 18 residues. CDR3 sequence reads: CASSKVSLAGGFVNEQFF. The DNA for the CDR3 is TGTGCCAGCAGCAAAGTGAGCCTAGCGGGAGGGTTTGTTAATGAGCAGTTCTTC.

V is TRBV6-4 and J is TRBJ2-1, with a possible D match to TRBD2 (5 bases). Germline V CDR1 and CDR2: MRHNA, SNTAGT. V gave up 4 bases and J gave up 0 bases, with 10 bases separating them. The CDR3 is made up of 15 amino acids. CDR3 protein: CASSALARSYNEQFF. CDR3 DNA sequence: TGTGCCAGCAGTGCCCTAGCCCGCTCCTACAATGAGCAGTTCTTC.

The V and J genes are TRBV21-1 and TRBJ2-5; the DNA was not used to check the table's D call, TRBD2. TRBV21-1 is noted as a pseudogene. This CDR3 region has 13 residues. CDR3 sequence reads: CASPEPHQETQYF. CDR3 DNA: TGTGCCAGCCCCGAGCCCCACCAAGAGACCCAGTACTTC.

The V call is TRBV5-1, the J call TRBJ1-1; 9 nucleotides match TRBD1. V was clipped by 4 bases and J by 5 bases; unmatched bases: 9. CDR1 SGHRS and CDR2 YFSETQ come from the germline V gene. The CDR3 loop spans 15 amino acids. As DNA, the CDR3 is TGCGCCAGCAGCGACTACAGGGGGCAACGGACTGAAGCTTTCTTT. This translates into CASSDYRGQRTEAFF.

This clone was seen a single time. The chain carries TRBV28 and TRBJ1-2, with 8 bases lining up with TRBD1. V lost 6 bases and J lost 4; bases outside the gene matches: 10. The CDR3 contains 15 residues. The germline gives CDR1 MDHEN, CDR2 SYDVKM. As DNA, the CDR3 is TGTGCCAGCAGGGGGGCGTTGACAGGGGCCTATGGCTACACCTTC. Encoded protein: CASRGALTGAYGYTF.

This clone was seen a few times. CDR3 protein: CASSTTGGSTDTQYF. For the CDR3, the DNA is TGCGCCAGCAGCACCACAGGGGGAAGCACAGATACGCAGTATTTT. The chain employs TRBV5-1 and TRBJ2-3, with TRBD1 matching over 8 bases. Germline V gene sequence: CDR1 SGHRS, CDR2 YFSETQ. The CDR3 contains 15 residues. Trimming removed 4 bases from V and 0 bases from J; junction bases left unmatched: 4.

A few counts support this clone. The gene calls are TRBV10-3 and TRBJ2-1; maybe TRBD2 (5 bases). The CDR3 has 14 amino acids. The germline gives CDR1 ENHRY, CDR2 SYGVKD. Trimming removed 11 bases at V and 3 bases at J, with 17 bases between. The CDR3 sequence: CAARFSEIYNEQFF. The CDR3 nucleotides read TGTGCCGCGAGGTTTAGCGAGATCTACAATGAGCAGTTCTTC.

This clone appeared a few times. V is TRBV2 and J is TRBJ2-7, with 12 bases matching TRBD2. The V gene end was trimmed by 6 bases and the J gene end by 1 base; junction bases not matched to a gene: 7. This CDR3 region has 16 residues. Germline assignment: CDR1 SNHLY and CDR2 FYNNEI. CDR3 residues: CASSKGLAGPSYEQYF. CDR3 sequence (DNA): TGTGCCAGCAGCAAGGGACTAGCGGGCCCTTCCTACGAGCAGTACTTC.